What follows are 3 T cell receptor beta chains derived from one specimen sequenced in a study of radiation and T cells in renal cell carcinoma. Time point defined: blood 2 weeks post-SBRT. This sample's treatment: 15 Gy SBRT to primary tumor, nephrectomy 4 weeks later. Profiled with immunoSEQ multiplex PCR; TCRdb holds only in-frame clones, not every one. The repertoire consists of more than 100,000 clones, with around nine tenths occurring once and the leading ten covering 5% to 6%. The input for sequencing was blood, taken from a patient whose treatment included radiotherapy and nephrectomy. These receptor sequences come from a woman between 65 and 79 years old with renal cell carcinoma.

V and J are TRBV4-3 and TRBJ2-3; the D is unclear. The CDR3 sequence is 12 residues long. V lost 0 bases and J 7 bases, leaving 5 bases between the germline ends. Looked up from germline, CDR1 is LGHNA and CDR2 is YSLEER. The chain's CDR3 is CASSQDPYTQYF. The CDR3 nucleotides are TGCGCCAGCAGCCAAGATCCATATACGCAGTATTTT.

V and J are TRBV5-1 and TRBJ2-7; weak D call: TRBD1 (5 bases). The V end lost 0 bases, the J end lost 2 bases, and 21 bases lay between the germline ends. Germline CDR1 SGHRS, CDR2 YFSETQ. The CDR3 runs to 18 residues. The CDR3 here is CASSLAIRTRTPTYEQYF. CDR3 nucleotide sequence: TGCGCCAGCAGCTTGGCTATCCGAACCAGGACACCAACCTACGAGCAGTACTTC.

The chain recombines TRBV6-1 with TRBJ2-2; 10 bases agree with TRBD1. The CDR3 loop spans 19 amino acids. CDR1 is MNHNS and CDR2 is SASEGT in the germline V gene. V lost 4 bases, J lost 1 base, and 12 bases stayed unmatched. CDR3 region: CASSVRPGTGVGNTGELFF. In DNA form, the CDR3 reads TGTGCCAGCAGTGTCCGTCCCGGGACAGGGGTCGGGAACACCGGGGAGCTGTTTTTT.